The present entry profiles one T cell receptor beta chain with its context. This entry belongs to a study of technical replicates of blood from a handful of donors. V lost 2 bases to trimming and J lost 6 bases; unmatched junction nucleotides: 4. In germline, CDR1 is MNHEY, CDR2 SMNVEV (reference sequence). The CDR3 runs to 15 residues. Assay used: immunoSEQ multiplex PCR; TCRdb lists only in-frame clones, some missing. Among roughly 79,000 clones listed, around 94% were seen once. The material sequenced was T cells isolated from PBMCs. The chain couples TRBV27 to TRBJ2-2, with 9 bases aligning to TRBD2. The TCR was taken from a human donor in good health. The CDR3 loop reads CASSLGGRVSGELFF. The CDR3 coding sequence is TGTGCCAGCAGTTTAGGCGGGAGGGTGTCCGGGGAGCTGTTTTTT.